The sequence of this T cell receptor beta chain was determined in a study of blood T cell repertoires in COVID-19. V was clipped by 1 base and J by 8 bases, with 14 bases between them. The CDR3 spans 15 residues. Germline lookup yields CDR1 MGHRA and CDR2 YSYEKL. Only in-frame clones appear in the TCRdb table, and some are missing; sequencing was by immunoSEQ multiplex PCR. The sample carries about 93,000 clones, more than 70% recorded once. This chain links TRBV4-1 with TRBJ2-2, with D perhaps matching TRBD2 (6 bases). Sequenced input: peripheral blood. The receptor was derived from a man in his fifties or sixties with acute or convalescent COVID-19. DNA of the CDR3: TGCGCCAGCAGCCAAGTGGCGCGGGAAACGGGGGAGCTGTTTTTT. Its translation: CASSQVARETGELFF.